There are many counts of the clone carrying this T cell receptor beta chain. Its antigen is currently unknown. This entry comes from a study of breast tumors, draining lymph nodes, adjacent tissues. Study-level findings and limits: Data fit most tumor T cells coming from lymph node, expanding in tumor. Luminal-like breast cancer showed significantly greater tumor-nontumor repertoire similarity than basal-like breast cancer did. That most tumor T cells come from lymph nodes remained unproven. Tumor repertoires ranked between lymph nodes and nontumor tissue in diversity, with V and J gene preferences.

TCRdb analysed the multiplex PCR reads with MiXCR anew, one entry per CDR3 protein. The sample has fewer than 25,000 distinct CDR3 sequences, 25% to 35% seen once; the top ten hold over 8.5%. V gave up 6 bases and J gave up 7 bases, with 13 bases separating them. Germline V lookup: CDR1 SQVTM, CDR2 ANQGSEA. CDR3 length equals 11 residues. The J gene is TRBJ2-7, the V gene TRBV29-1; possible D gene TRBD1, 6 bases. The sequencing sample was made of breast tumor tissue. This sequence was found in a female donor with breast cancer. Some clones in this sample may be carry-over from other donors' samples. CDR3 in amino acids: CSVIRGQEQYF. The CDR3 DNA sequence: TGCAGCGTCATCCGAGGACAGGAGCAGTACTTC.